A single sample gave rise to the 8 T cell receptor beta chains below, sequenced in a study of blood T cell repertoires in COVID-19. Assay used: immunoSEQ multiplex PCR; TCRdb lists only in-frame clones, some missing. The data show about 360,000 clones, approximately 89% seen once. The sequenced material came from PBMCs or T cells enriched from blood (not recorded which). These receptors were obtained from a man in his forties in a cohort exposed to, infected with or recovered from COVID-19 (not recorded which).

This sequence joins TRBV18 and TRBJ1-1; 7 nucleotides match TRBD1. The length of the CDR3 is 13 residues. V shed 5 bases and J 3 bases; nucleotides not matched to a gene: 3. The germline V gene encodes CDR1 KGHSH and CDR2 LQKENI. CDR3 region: CASSTGVDTEAFF. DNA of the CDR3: TGTGCCAGCTCAACAGGGGTCGACACTGAAGCTTTCTTT.

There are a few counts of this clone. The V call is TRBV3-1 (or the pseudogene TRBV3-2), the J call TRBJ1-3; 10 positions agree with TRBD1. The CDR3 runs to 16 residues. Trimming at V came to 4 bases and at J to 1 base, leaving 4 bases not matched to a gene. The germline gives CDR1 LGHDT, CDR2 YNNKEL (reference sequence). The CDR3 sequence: CASSPLGQGSGNTIYF. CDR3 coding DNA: TGTGCCAGCAGCCCCCTGGGACAGGGGTCTGGAAACACCATATATTTT.

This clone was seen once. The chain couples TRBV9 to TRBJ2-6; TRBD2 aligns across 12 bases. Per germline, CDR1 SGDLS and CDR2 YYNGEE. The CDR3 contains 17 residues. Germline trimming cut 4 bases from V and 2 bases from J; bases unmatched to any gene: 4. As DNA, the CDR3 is TGTGCCAGCAGCTCAAGGACTAGCGGGACTGGGGCCAACGTCCTGACTTTC. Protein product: CASSSRTSGTGANVLTF.

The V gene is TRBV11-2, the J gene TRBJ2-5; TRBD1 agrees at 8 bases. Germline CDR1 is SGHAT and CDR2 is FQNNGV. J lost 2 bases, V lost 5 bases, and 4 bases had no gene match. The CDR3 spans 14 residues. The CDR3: CASSLNRGQETQYF. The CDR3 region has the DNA TGTGCCAGCAGCCTAAACAGGGGGCAAGAGACCCAGTACTTC. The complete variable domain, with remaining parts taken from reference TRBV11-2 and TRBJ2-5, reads EAGVAQSPRYKIIEKRQSVAFWCNPISGHATLYWYQQILGQGPKLLIQFQNNGVVDDSQLPKDRFSAERLKGVDSTLKIQPAKLEDSAVYLCASSLNRGQETQYFGPGTRLLVL.

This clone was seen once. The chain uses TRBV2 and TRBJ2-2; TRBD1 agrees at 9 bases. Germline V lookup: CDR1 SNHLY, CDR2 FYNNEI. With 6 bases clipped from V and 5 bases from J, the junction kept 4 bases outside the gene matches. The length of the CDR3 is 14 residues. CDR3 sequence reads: CASRGDRETGELFF. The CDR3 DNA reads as TGTGCCAGCAGAGGGGACAGGGAAACCGGGGAGCTGTTTTTT.

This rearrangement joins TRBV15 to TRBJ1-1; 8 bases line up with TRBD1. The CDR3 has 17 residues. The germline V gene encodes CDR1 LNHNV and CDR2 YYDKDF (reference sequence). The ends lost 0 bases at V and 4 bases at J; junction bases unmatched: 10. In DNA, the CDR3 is TGTGCCACCAGCAGAGATCGTACAGGGGGTCGTGGCACTGAAGCTTTCTTT. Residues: CATSRDRTGGRGTEAFF.

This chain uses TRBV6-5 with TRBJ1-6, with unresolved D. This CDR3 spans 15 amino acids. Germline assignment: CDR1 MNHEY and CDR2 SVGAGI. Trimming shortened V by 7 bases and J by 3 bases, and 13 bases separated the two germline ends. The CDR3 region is CASTPLGSYNSPLHF. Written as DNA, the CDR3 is TGTGCCAGCACTCCACTGGGCAGCTATAATTCACCCCTCCACTTT.

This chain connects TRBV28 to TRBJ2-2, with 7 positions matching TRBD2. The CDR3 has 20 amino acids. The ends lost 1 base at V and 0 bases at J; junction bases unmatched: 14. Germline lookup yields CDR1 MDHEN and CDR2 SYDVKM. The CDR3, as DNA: TGTGCCAGCAGTTTATTGCGATCTAGCGGACTGATCGCGAACACCGGGGAGCTGTTTTTT. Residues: CASSLLRSSGLIANTGELFF.